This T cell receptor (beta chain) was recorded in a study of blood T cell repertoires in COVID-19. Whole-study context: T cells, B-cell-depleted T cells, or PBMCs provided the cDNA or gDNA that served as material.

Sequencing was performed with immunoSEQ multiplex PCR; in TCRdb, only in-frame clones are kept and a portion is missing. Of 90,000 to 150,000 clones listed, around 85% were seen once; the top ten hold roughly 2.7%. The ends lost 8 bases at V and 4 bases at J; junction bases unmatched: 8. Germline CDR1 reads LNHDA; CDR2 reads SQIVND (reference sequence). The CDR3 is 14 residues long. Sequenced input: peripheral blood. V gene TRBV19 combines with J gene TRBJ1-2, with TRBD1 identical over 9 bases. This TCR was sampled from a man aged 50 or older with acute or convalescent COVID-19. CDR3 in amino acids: CASARDRASYGYTF. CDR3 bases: TGTGCCAGTGCGAGGGACAGGGCTTCCTATGGCTACACCTTC.